This T cell receptor beta chain was obtained from a study of T cell repertoires and HLA-DP antigens. For the study at large: CD4+ T cells were cocultured with HeLa cells expressing HLA-DP. Study-wide results and limits: A non-physiological HeLa system presented antigen to total CD4+ responders.

As regards this clone: Its antigen is still unknown.

V lost 0 bases to trimming and J lost 6 bases; unmatched junction nucleotides: 6. Per germline, CDR1 ENHRY and CDR2 SYGVKD. CDR3 length: 15 amino acids. TCRdb's table, derived via immunoSEQ multiplex PCR, lists solely in-frame clones and lacks some. Of roughly 73,000 clones listed, around four fifths are singletons. This receptor was obtained from a man between 60 and 75 years old in good health and CMV-seronegative. V usage is TRBV10-3 and J usage is TRBJ2-3; 7 bases agree with TRBD1. Source material: CD4+ T cells from PBMCs. The DNA for the CDR3 is TGTGCCATCAGTGAGTCGGTTCAGACAGGGGATACGCAGTATTTT. Its protein is CAISESVQTGDTQYF.